The 16 T cell receptor beta chains below all came from one sample that was sequenced in a study of PD-L1 blockade in urothelial cancer. Assay used: immunoSEQ multiplex PCR; TCRdb lists only in-frame clones, some missing. The data hold tens of thousands of clones, with approximately 83% observed a single time. Time point denoted: pretreatment peripheral blood. The sequencing here drew on PBMCs, taken around atezolizumab (anti-PD-L1) treatment. These receptors came from a man aged 55 to 70 with urothelial cancer.

This clone came up a few times. The chain uses TRBV7-9 and TRBJ1-1, with 7 bases that match TRBD1. V shed 6 bases, J shed 4 bases, and the junction held 8 bases outside the gene matches. CDR1 is SEHNR and CDR2 is FQNEAQ in the germline V gene (reference sequence). This CDR3 is 14 amino acids long. As DNA, the CDR3 is TGTGCCAGCAGGAGGTGGCAGGGGGTCACTGAAGCTTTCTTT. It codes for CASRRWQGVTEAFF.

This sequence joins TRBV11-3 and TRBJ1-1; a possible D gene is TRBD1 (5 bases). V dropped 1 base and J dropped 2 bases, with 11 bases sitting between them. This CDR3 contains 15 residues. Germline V gene sequence: CDR1 SGHNT, CDR2 YENEEA. The CDR3 loop reads CASSLVSGINTEAFF. The CDR3 coding sequence is TGTGCCAGCAGCTTAGTTTCAGGGATCAACACTGAAGCTTTCTTT.

V and J are TRBV30 and TRBJ1-4; 7 bases are a match to TRBD1. CDR1 and CDR2 (germline): GTSNPN, SVGIG (reference sequence). This CDR3 is 13 amino acids long. V was clipped by 4 bases and J by 9 bases; unmatched bases: 8. The CDR3 DNA is TGTGCCTGGATGGGACAGACGGTGAAAAAACTGTTTTTT. It codes for CAWMGQTVKKLFF.

The V call is TRBV4-1, the J call TRBJ2-5, with 10 bases that match TRBD2. This CDR3 contains 17 residues. Germline-derived CDR1 and CDR2 are MGHRA and YSYEKL. V was clipped by 1 base and J by 2 bases; unmatched bases: 7. This CDR3 reads CASSQASLAGAQETQYF. Written as DNA, the CDR3 is TGCGCCAGCAGCCAAGCTAGCCTAGCGGGGGCACAAGAGACCCAGTACTTC.

The chain uses TRBV4-2 and TRBJ2-1, with 9 bases fitting TRBD2. Germline V lookup: CDR1 LGHNA, CDR2 YNFKEQ. After removal of 4 bases from V and 8 bases from J, the junction contained 6 bases not matched to a gene. The CDR3 consists of 14 residues. The CDR3 loop reads CASSLLRGGDEQFF. CDR3 DNA sequence: TGTGCCAGCAGCCTTCTGCGGGGGGGCGATGAGCAGTTCTTC.

This chain uses TRBV5-1 with TRBJ2-2; D might be TRBD2 (6 bases). The germline gives CDR1 SGHRS, CDR2 YFSETQ. V was cut by 4 bases and J by 3 bases, with 16 bases left in between. The CDR3 consists of 16 residues. The CDR3 DNA reads as TGCGCCAGCAGCCCCGGGGTCGCGGGGTACACCGGGGAGCTGTTTTTT. Amino acids: CASSPGVAGYTGELFF. Drawing the rest from reference TRBV5-1 and TRBJ2-2, the complete variable domain is KAGVTQTPRYLIKTRGQQVTLSCSPISGHRSVSWYQQTPGQGLQFLFEYFSETQRNKGNFPGRFSGRQFSNSRSEMNVSTLELGDSALYLCASSPGVAGYTGELFFGEGSRLTVL.

The chain is built from TRBV6-5 and TRBJ2-3; no clear D. Deletions cut 5 bases from V and 5 bases from J, with 5 bases between. Germline V lookup: CDR1 MNHEY, CDR2 SVGAGI. CDR3 length: 11 residues. The CDR3 DNA reads TGTGCCAGCAGTCGTCTAGATACGCAGTATTTT. Protein sequence: CASSRLDTQYF.

The V call is TRBV6-5, the J call TRBJ2-7, with D perhaps TRBD1 (5 bases). Germline assignment: CDR1 MNHEY and CDR2 SVGAGI. The CDR3 spans 13 residues. V was shortened by 0 bases and J by 3 bases, with 6 bases between the two germline ends. The CDR3 DNA reads as TGTGCCAGCAGTTACTCCGACAGCTACGAGCAGTACTTC. It encodes CASSYSDSYEQYF.

J is TRBJ1-1 and V is TRBV30; 7 positions match TRBD1. With V trimmed by 2 bases and J by 2 bases, 8 bases remained unmatched. Germline values: CDR1 GTSNPN, CDR2 SVGIG (reference sequence). The CDR3 spans 15 residues. Here the CDR3 reads CAWSKPDRANTEAFF. Here the CDR3 DNA reads TGTGCCTGGAGTAAACCCGACAGGGCAAACACTGAAGCTTTCTTT.

The V and J genes are TRBV27 and TRBJ2-7, with 7 bases identical to TRBD2. With V trimmed by 6 bases and J by 3 bases, 11 bases remained unmatched. The germline V gene encodes CDR1 MNHEY and CDR2 SMNVEV (reference sequence). The CDR3 runs 15 residues. Written as DNA, the CDR3 is TGTGCCAGCAGATTCGGCGGGACTACCCTCTACGAGCAGTACTTC. This gives the protein CASRFGGTTLYEQYF.

For the CDR3, the DNA is TGTGCCAGCACCCAGGGATCTGGGGCCAACGTCCTGACTTTC. Its protein product is CASTQGSGANVLTF. V is TRBV7-3 and J is TRBJ2-6; D may be TRBD1 (5 bases). The ends were cut back, 7 bases at V and 1 base at J, with 8 bases in the middle. Germline loops: CDR1 SGHTA, CDR2 FQGTGA. CDR3 length equals 14 residues.

The chain combines TRBV7-9 with TRBJ2-5, with TRBD1 matching over 9 bases. The CDR3 runs to 14 residues. The ends lost 7 bases at V and 4 bases at J; junction bases unmatched: 7. Germline V gives CDR1 SEHNR, CDR2 FQNEAQ (reference sequence). The CDR3 DNA follows: TGTGCCAGCACCCCGGGACAGGGCCCAGAGACCCAGTACTTC. It translates to CASTPGQGPETQYF. The variable domain in full, completed from reference TRBV7-9 and TRBJ2-5, reads DTGVSQNPRHKITKRGQNVTFRCDPISEHNRLYWYRQTLGQGPEFLTYFQNEAQLEKSRLLSDRFSAERPKGSFSTLEIQRTEQGDSAMYLCASTPGQGPETQYFGPGTRLLVL.

This clone has a handful of counts. This chain links TRBV27 with TRBJ1-1, with D hard to call. The CDR3 consists of 13 residues. V lost 2 bases and J lost 2, with 6 bases in between. From germline, CDR1 is MNHEY and CDR2 SMNVEV (reference sequence). Written as DNA, the CDR3 is TGTGCCAGCAGTTTACGGGAAAACACTGAAGCTTTCTTT. It specifies CASSLRENTEAFF.

The chain recombines TRBV4-1 with TRBJ2-2, with 10 bases fitting TRBD1. This CDR3 has 17 amino acids. Looked up from germline, CDR1 is MGHRA and CDR2 is YSYEKL. The V and J ends lost 0 bases and 6 bases, in that order; junction bases with no gene match: 7. The CDR3 loop reads CASSQDSRQGAAGELFF. Here the CDR3 DNA reads TGCGCCAGCAGCCAAGATTCCCGACAGGGGGCGGCCGGGGAGCTGTTTTTT.

This clone appeared a single time. The V gene is TRBV29-1, the J gene TRBJ2-7, with a possible D match to TRBD1 (6 bases). Germline V gene sequence: CDR1 SQVTM, CDR2 ANQGSEA. The CDR3 consists of 13 residues. The V gene lost 2 bases and the J gene lost 6 bases, with 14 bases spanning the gap. The DNA of the CDR3 is TGCAGCGTTGAAACTACAGGGTCTGGCGAGCAGTACTTC. Encoded protein: CSVETTGSGEQYF.

The chain is built from TRBV30 and TRBJ1-5; a possible D gene is TRBD1 (5 bases). CDR3 length: 13 residues. The germline V gene has CDR1 GTSNPN and CDR2 SVGIG (reference sequence). V lost 0 bases and J lost 4, with 7 bases in between. The CDR3 sequence is CAWSVSGNQPQHF. In DNA, the CDR3 is TGTGCCTGGAGTGTGTCAGGGAATCAGCCCCAGCATTTT.